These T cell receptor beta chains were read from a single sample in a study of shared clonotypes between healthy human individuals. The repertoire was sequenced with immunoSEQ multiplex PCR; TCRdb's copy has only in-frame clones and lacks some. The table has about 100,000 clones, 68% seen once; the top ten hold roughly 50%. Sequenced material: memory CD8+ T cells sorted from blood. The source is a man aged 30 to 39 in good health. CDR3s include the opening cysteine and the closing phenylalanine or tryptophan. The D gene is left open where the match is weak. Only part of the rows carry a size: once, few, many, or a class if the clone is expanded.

DNA: TGTGCCAGCGACAGTTACTACGAGCAGTACTTC; CDR3: CASDSYYEQYF; J: TRBJ2-7; D: .; size: .; V: TRBV28
DNA: TGTGCCATCAGCCCTATGACAGATACGCAGTATTTT; CDR3: CAISPMTDTQYF; J: TRBJ2-3; D: .; size: .; V: TRBV10-3
DNA: TGTGCCAGCAGTGGGGACCCCGCCTACGAGCAGTACTTC; CDR3: CASSGDPAYEQYF; J: TRBJ2-7; D: .; size: few; V: TRBV2
DNA: TGCGCCAGCAGCAAAGAACGGATCGTAGACGAAGCTTTCTTT; CDR3: CASSKERIVDEAFF; J: TRBJ1-1; D: .; size: .; V: TRBV5-1
DNA: TGTGCCAGCATGAGTCCAGGGGAAGAGACCCAGTACTTC; CDR3: CASMSPGEETQYF; J: TRBJ2-5; D: .; size: .; V: TRBV7-6
DNA: TGTGCCAGCAGTCCCATCCCAGGGGGCTTTGCCAAAAACATTCAGTACTTC; CDR3: CASSPIPGGFAKNIQYF; J: TRBJ2-4; D: TRBD1; size: .; V: TRBV28
DNA: TGTGCCAGCAGTGACGGGTTGGGGGTTAGCAATCAGCCCCAGCATTTT; CDR3: CASSDGLGVSNQPQHF; J: TRBJ1-5; D: .; size: .; V: TRBV6-1
DNA: TGTGCCAGCAGCCCAAGGGGCACCACCACCGGGGAGCTGTTTTTT; CDR3: CASSPRGTTTGELFF; J: TRBJ2-2; D: .; size: .; V: TRBV7-8
DNA: TGTGCCAGCAGCCCGCAGGGATTCCTCTCACCCGAGCAGTACTTC; CDR3: CASSPQGFLSPEQYF; J: TRBJ2-7; D: .; size: .; V: TRBV14
DNA: TGCAGCGTTGAAGATCTCCCTGACAGGGGGTGGAATGAGCAGTTCTTC; CDR3: CSVEDLPDRGWNEQFF; J: TRBJ2-1; D: TRBD1; size: .; V: TRBV29-1
DNA: TGTGCCAGCAGCTTACTGGATTCGGACACCATATATTTT; CDR3: CASSLLDSDTIYF; J: TRBJ1-3; D: .; size: .; V: TRBV11-2
DNA: TGCGCCAGCAGCTTGGATGGTAGCGGGATGGCGTGGCTCTTC; CDR3: CASSLDGSGMAWLF; J: TRBJ2-1; D: TRBD2; size: once; V: TRBV5-1
DNA: TGTGCCAGCAGTTTCCAGACAGGGACCCCATACAATGAGCAGTTCTTC; CDR3: CASSFQTGTPYNEQFF; J: TRBJ2-1; D: TRBD1; size: few; V: TRBV28